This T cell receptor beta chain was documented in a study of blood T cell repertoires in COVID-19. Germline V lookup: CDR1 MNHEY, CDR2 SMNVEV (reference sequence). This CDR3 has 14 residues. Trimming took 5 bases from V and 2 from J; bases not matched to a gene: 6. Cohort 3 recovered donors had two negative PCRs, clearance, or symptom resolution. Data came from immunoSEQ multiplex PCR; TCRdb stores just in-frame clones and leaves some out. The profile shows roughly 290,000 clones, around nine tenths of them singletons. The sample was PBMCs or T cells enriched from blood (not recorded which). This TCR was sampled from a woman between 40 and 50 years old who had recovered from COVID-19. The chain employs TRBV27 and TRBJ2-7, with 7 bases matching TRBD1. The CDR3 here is CASSRDSATYEQYF. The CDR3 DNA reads TGTGCCAGCAGTCGGGACAGCGCAACCTACGAGCAGTACTTC.